This entry lists 5 T cell receptor beta chains sequenced from one sample in a study of radiotherapy plus CTLA-4 blockade in lung cancer. TCRdb's table, derived via immunoSEQ multiplex PCR, lists solely in-frame clones and lacks some. The sample records about 41,000 clones, approximately 79% being singletons. The sequencing here drew on peripheral blood, taken from a patient treated with radiotherapy plus ipilimumab. These receptors were obtained from a human donor with non-small cell lung cancer who had stable disease on radiotherapy plus ipilimumab.

The rearrangement links TRBV4-3 to TRBJ2-5; D gene ambiguous. The CDR3 is made up of 15 amino acids. Germline loops: CDR1 LGHNA, CDR2 YSLEER. Trimming took off 0 bases at V and 1 base at J, with 9 bases between the two ends. The CDR3 DNA reads TGCGCCAGCAGCCAAGATTGGGCTCTCCAAGAGACCCAGTACTTC. This sequence encodes CASSQDWALQETQYF.

The rearrangement joins TRBV6-1 to TRBJ2-4, with TRBD1 identical over 10 bases. The CDR3 runs to 19 residues. Germline V lookup: CDR1 MNHNS, CDR2 SASEGT. V trimming: 6 bases; J trimming: 1 base; junction bases outside the gene matches: 15. CDR3 DNA: TGTGCCAGCAGCGAATTGACAGGGGGCTATCTCCCCGCCAAAAACATTCAGTACTTC. It yields the protein CASSELTGGYLPAKNIQYF.

The rearrangement uses TRBV6-6 and TRBJ1-1; no clear D. CDR1 is MNHNY and CDR2 is SVGAGI in the germline V gene (reference sequence). V shed 8 bases and J shed 1 base, with 11 bases lying between them. This CDR3 spans 13 amino acids. CDR3 sequence: CASADVRNTEAFF. The CDR3 nucleotides read TGTGCCAGCGCTGACGTACGGAACACTGAAGCTTTCTTT.

The chain couples TRBV11-2 to TRBJ1-6; 8 bases fit TRBD1. Germline assignment: CDR1 SGHAT and CDR2 FQNNGV. With V trimmed by 5 bases and J by 7 bases, 7 bases remained unmatched. The length of the CDR3 is 15 residues. This CDR3 reads CASSEQGVRNSPLHF. The CDR3 region has the DNA TGTGCCAGCAGCGAACAGGGGGTAAGGAATTCACCCCTCCACTTT.

This chain connects TRBV28 to TRBJ2-3; either TRBD1 or TRBD2 may fit D (6 bases each). Germline V CDR1 and CDR2: MDHEN, SYDVKM. V was cut by 4 bases and J by 2 bases, with 13 bases left in between. This CDR3 comprises 15 residues. The CDR3 here is CASSSPGAITDTQYF. The CDR3 DNA reads as TGTGCCAGCAGTTCACCGGGGGCAATCACAGATACGCAGTATTTT.